This T cell receptor beta chain derives from a study of blood T cells in healthy people across ages. This clonotype was seen only once. Its antigen remains unknown. This may be a read error, as it is one base from a much larger clone. Combining a sample-barcoded 5' primer with a J-beta primer mix, a second PCR ran for roughly 7 to 11 cycles. Each cDNA was tagged by a template-switch adaptor containing 12 random nucleotides. One entry per CDR3 protein, called by TCRdb with MiXCR from the 5' RACE reads. This sample carries approximately 810,000 distinct CDR3 sequences, 25% to 30% of them seen once, and the ten largest clones take around 16%. Sample donors were healthy Caucasian individuals that came from Russia, aged roughly 6 to 95. Study-wide results and caveats: With naive T cell percentage, TCR beta diversity showed a strong correlation.

The sequence came from an elderly woman in good health. The sequencing sample was made of blood.

As DNA, the CDR3 is TGTGCCACCCACATAGCGGGGGGCTACAATGCGCAGTTCTTC. It codes for CATHIAGGYNAQFF. The V and J genes are TRBV27 and TRBJ2-1; 10 positions match TRBD2. Germline CDR1 and CDR2: MNHEY and SMNVEV (reference sequence). The CDR3 runs to 14 residues.